The 4 T cell receptor beta chains reported below all come from one sample, sequenced in a study of T-cell reconstitution after alpha-beta-depleted transplantation in children. Using unique molecular identifiers, the investigators prepared the TCRbeta library. TCRdb independently ran MiXCR on the PCR reads; one entry per CDR3 protein. The repertoire includes some 200,000 distinct CDR3 sequences, just under 6.5% of them detected once, and about 4.3% sits in the top ten. Sequencing was performed on PBMCs, taken before TCRalphabeta/CD19-depleted stem cell transplant. The receptor set was obtained from a girl under two years old with combined immunodeficiency, due to receive a stem cell transplant.

This clonotype came up many times. The J gene is TRBJ2-7, the V gene TRBV12-3 or TRBV12-4; 7 positions agree with TRBD1. With V trimmed by 3 bases and J by 5 bases, 7 bases remained unmatched. This CDR3 has 14 residues. In DNA form, the CDR3 reads TGTGCCAGCAGTTTTCCCCCCGGGACAGACGAGCAGTACTTC. It encodes CASSFPPGTDEQYF.

The sample holds many counts of this clonotype. The V gene is TRBV6-5, the J gene TRBJ2-2; maybe TRBD1 (6 bases). Between the trimmed V and J ends, which lost 7 bases and 4 bases, there was a span of 7 bases. The CDR3 extends over 12 amino acids. Germline CDR1 MNHEY, CDR2 SVGAGI. The CDR3 sequence is CASMGATGELFF. DNA for the CDR3: TGTGCCAGCATGGGGGCCACCGGGGAGCTGTTTTTT.

Comment on this clonotype: A clone one base away is much larger, so this may be a read error. This rearrangement joins TRBV27 to TRBJ2-1; D might be TRBD2 (6 bases). The V gene's germline CDR1 is MNHEY and CDR2 SMNVEV (reference sequence). The CDR3 covers 15 residues. The CDR3 here is CASSFLAGTYKEQFF. The CDR3 coding sequence is TGTGCCAGCAGTTTCCTTGCGGGGACCTACAAGGAGCAGTTCTTC.

Regarding this clonotype: A much larger clone differs by one base, so this may be a read error. V is TRBV4-2 and J is TRBJ2-3; TRBD2 agrees at 8 bases. Germline values: CDR1 LGHNA, CDR2 YNFKEQ. This CDR3 is built from 15 residues. V lost 5 bases and J lost 1; bases outside the gene matches: 5. The CDR3 loop reads CASSVTSDCTDTQYF. In nucleotides, the CDR3 is TGTGCCAGCAGCGTGACTAGCGACTGCACAGATACGCAGTATTTT.